Each of the 5 T cell receptor beta chains below was sequenced from the same sample in a study of PD-L1 blockade in urothelial cancer. Data came from immunoSEQ multiplex PCR; TCRdb stores just in-frame clones and leaves some out. The sample has 85,000 to 90,000 clones, around 92% seen once. Time point defined: pretreatment peripheral blood. Sequenced here: PBMCs, sampled around atezolizumab (anti-PD-L1) treatment. These receptor sequences come from a woman aged 80 or over with urothelial cancer.

For the CDR3, the DNA is TGTGCCAGCAGCCCTAGACAGAGTAGAAATGAAAAACTGTTTTTT. Translation: CASSPRQSRNEKLFF. The chain has TRBV2 and TRBJ1-4; a weak D match, TRBD1 (5 bases). This CDR3 contains 15 residues. Germline V gives CDR1 SNHLY, CDR2 FYNNEI. Trimming cost V 6 bases and J 5 bases, with 16 bases left between them.

V is TRBV20-1 and J is TRBJ1-1, with a possible D match to TRBD1 (6 bases). The CDR3 extends over 11 amino acids. The ends were cut back, 5 bases at V and 7 bases at J, with 11 bases in the middle. Per germline, CDR1 DFQATT and CDR2 SNEGSKA (reference sequence). This CDR3 is CSAHSTGEAFF. The DNA of the CDR3 is TGCAGTGCTCACTCGACAGGTGAAGCTTTCTTT.

The chain is built from TRBV28 and TRBJ1-2, with 9 nucleotides matching TRBD1. V trimming: 5 bases; J trimming: 8 bases; junction bases outside the gene matches: 12. The CDR3 length is 15 residues. Germline CDR1 is MDHEN and CDR2 is SYDVKM. CDR3 amino acids: CASSPGTGRVEGYTF. The CDR3 DNA reads as TGTGCCAGCAGTCCCGGGACAGGGCGAGTGGAAGGCTACACCTTC.

V is TRBV9 and J is TRBJ2-1; 14 bases fit TRBD2. J was trimmed by 3 bases and V by 4 bases; bases with no gene match: 9. From germline, CDR1 is SGDLS and CDR2 YYNGEE. This CDR3 contains 18 residues. The CDR3 nucleotides read TGTGCCAGCAGCAGCGGACTAGCGGGAGGCCTATACTACAATGAGCAGTTCTTC. Protein sequence: CASSSGLAGGLYYNEQFF.

This chain connects TRBV28 to TRBJ2-1; D is possibly TRBD2 (5 bases). Per germline, CDR1 MDHEN and CDR2 SYDVKM. V dropped 5 bases and J dropped 7 bases, with 12 bases sitting between them. The length of the CDR3 is 13 residues. CDR3 coding DNA: TGTGCCAGCAGTATTGGGGAGATGAATGAGCAGTTCTTC. Translating gives CASSIGEMNEQFF.